This T cell receptor beta chain was sequenced for a study of T cells in localized non-small cell lung cancer. Study observations and caveats: The highest T cell clonality was in uninvolved adjacent lung, above tumor. The study linked higher blood T cell density to longer overall survival.

By proportion, this clone is large. Its target is unknown. The assay was immunoSEQ multiplex PCR, and TCRdb's table has in-frame clones only and misses some. Among over a thousand clones, roughly 20% were seen once, and the ten largest hold 20% to 30%. CDR1 is KGHSH, CDR2 LQKENI, per germline. The CDR3 loop spans 13 amino acids. Trimming removed 7 bases at V and 1 base at J, with 10 bases between. This clonotype originated in a male donor older than 55 with stage I lung adenocarcinoma. The chain employs TRBV18 and TRBJ2-5, with no clear D. The specimen comprised normal lung tissue next to the tumor, sampled before any cancer treatment. The DNA of the CDR3 is TGTGCCAGCTACCTACAGACCCAAGAGACCCAGTACTTC. Translating gives CASYLQTQETQYF.